This entry lists 12 T cell receptor beta chains sequenced from one sample in a study. TCRdb re-called the 5' RACE reads through MiXCR, storing one row per CDR3 protein. Of 62,000 or so distinct CDR3 sequences in the sample, approximately 29% were seen once. The source material was tumor-infiltrating naive CD4+ T cells sorted from the breast tumor. Stated subset: naive CD4+ T cells, CD4+CD45RA+CD25-. The receptors were gathered from a female donor with breast cancer.

This clonotype was counted only a few times. The chain carries TRBV2 and TRBJ2-1; the match to TRBD1 covers 11 bases. CDR3 length: 12 amino acids. CDR1 is SNHLY, CDR2 FYNNEI, per germline. The J segment lost 13 bases and the V segment lost 10 bases, leaving 9 bases of the junction unmatched. This CDR3 reads CATAGTGGGQFF. CDR3 nucleotide sequence: TGTGCCACGGCCGGGACAGGGGGTGGTCAGTTCTTC.

This chain joins TRBV29-1 and TRBJ2-1; no firm D call. The CDR3 loop spans 16 amino acids. V was shortened by 0 bases and J by 0 bases, with 12 bases between the two germline ends. Germline CDR1 is SQVTM and CDR2 is ANQGSEA. Here the CDR3 DNA reads TGCAGCGTTGAAGATTGGAGCCCCATCTCCTACAATGAGCAGTTCTTC. Its protein is CSVEDWSPISYNEQFF.

J is TRBJ2-5 and V is TRBV5-1; D is tentatively TRBD1 or TRBD2 (6 bases each). CDR1 and CDR2 from the germline V gene are SGHRS and YFSETQ. V gave up 2 bases and J gave up 6 bases, with 11 bases separating them. This CDR3 has 13 amino acids. The CDR3 region is CASSFDGGQTQYF. The DNA of the CDR3 is TGCGCCAGCAGCTTTGACGGGGGCCAGACCCAGTACTTC.

This chain joins TRBV5-1 and TRBJ2-6; no clear D. The V end lost 4 bases, the J end lost 0 bases, and 11 bases lay between the germline ends. The CDR3 has 16 residues. Germline CDR1 SGHRS, CDR2 YFSETQ. CDR3 region: CASSLTPSSGANVLTF. DNA of the CDR3: TGCGCCAGCAGCCTGACACCGAGCTCTGGGGCCAACGTCCTGACTTTC.

The table lists this clonotype with many counts. V usage is TRBV5-1 and J usage is TRBJ2-7; the match to TRBD2 covers 8 bases. V lost 4 bases, J lost 1 base, and 7 bases stayed unmatched. This CDR3 has 15 residues. Germline-derived CDR1 and CDR2 are SGHRS and YFSETQ. Written as DNA, the CDR3 is TGCGCCAGCAGCCAAAGCGGGAGTAGGTCCTACGAGCAGTACTTC. As protein: CASSQSGSRSYEQYF. The full variable domain, with the rest looked up from reference TRBV5-1 and TRBJ2-7, is KAGVTQTPRYLIKTRGQQVTLSCSPISGHRSVSWYQQTPGQGLQFLFEYFSETQRNKGNFPGRFSGRQFSNSRSEMNVSTLELGDSALYLCASSQSGSRSYEQYFGPGTRLTVT.

Only one count was recorded for this clonotype. Mismatch with germline at one junction end may stem from a read error. V usage is TRBV28 and J usage is TRBJ1-2, with D possibly being TRBD1 (6 bases). The CDR3 sequence is 13 residues long. In germline, CDR1 is MDHEN, CDR2 SYDVKM. The DNA for the CDR3 is TGTGCCAGCAGGCCGGGACACAACTATGGCCACACCTTC. Translated, it gives CASRPGHNYGHTF.

This clonotype was counted between two and nine times. Since a much larger clone is just one base distant, this may be a read error. The rearrangement joins TRBV12-3 or TRBV12-4 to TRBJ2-1, with D perhaps assigned TRBD1 or TRBD2 (6 bases each). There are 15 residues in the CDR3. CDR3 nucleotides: TGTGCCGGCAGTTTGAGGGGGGCCGAATACAATGAGCAGTTCTTC. It codes for CAGSLRGAEYNEQFF.

This clonotype was seen only once. This chain uses TRBV6-2 or TRBV6-3 with TRBJ2-3; D uncertain. Looked up from germline, CDR1 is MNHEY and CDR2 is SVGEGT. CDR3 size: 11 residues. V gave up 6 bases and J gave up 4 bases, with 5 bases separating them. The CDR3 region has the DNA TGTGCCAGCAGCGCACCAGATACGCAGTATTTT. It translates to CASSAPDTQYF.

This clonotype was seen only a few times. The chain recombines TRBV29-1 with TRBJ2-6, with D maybe TRBD2 (6 bases). From germline, CDR1 is SQVTM and CDR2 ANQGSEA. V lost 3 bases to trimming and J lost 1 base, with 13 bases between them. The length of the CDR3 is 16 residues. The CDR3, as DNA: TGCAGCGTTGATATGGCGGGGAAATCTGGGGCCAACGTCCTGACTTTC. Translated: CSVDMAGKSGANVLTF.

This clonotype occurred a few times. This sequence joins TRBV12-3 or TRBV12-4 and TRBJ2-7; D is perhaps TRBD1 (6 bases). CDR3 size: 16 residues. V gave up 2 bases and J gave up 4 bases, with 18 bases separating them. CDR3 protein: CASSLSRVDRNYEQYF. The CDR3 nucleotides read TGTGCCAGCAGTTTATCCCGAGTGGACAGAAATTACGAGCAGTACTTC.

Concerning this clonotype: This may be a read error, as it is one base from a much larger clone. V gene TRBV7-2 combines with J gene TRBJ2-7; D is uncertain. The CDR3 length is 13 residues. V dropped 2 bases and J dropped 5 bases, with 10 bases sitting between them. Germline CDR1 is SGHTA and CDR2 is FQGNSA. CDR3 DNA sequence: TGTGCCAGCAGCTTAAGGAAGGCCCACGAGCAGTACTTC. Amino acids: CASSLRKAHEQYF.

At least ten counts were recorded for this clonotype. The V gene is TRBV20-1, the J gene TRBJ2-1, with TRBD2 matching over 13 bases. This CDR3 is built from 15 residues. CDR1 is DFQATT, CDR2 SNEGSKA, per germline (reference sequence). The CDR3 is CSVKGLAGRLNEQFF. In DNA, the CDR3 is TGCAGCGTAAAGGGACTAGCGGGGAGACTTAATGAGCAGTTCTTC.